The next 12 T cell receptor beta chains were all read from a single sample in a study of blood T cells in healthy people across ages. PCR was performed a second time for about 7 to 11 cycles using a sample-barcoded 5' primer and a J-beta primer mix. From the 5' RACE reads, TCRdb called clonotypes with MiXCR, one entry per CDR3 protein. Among about 780,000 distinct CDR3 sequences listed, about 45% were seen once. The specimen was blood. Source of these receptors: an elderly man in good health.

This clonotype showed up many times. The CDR3 nucleotides read TGCAGTGCTAATAGCCTAGCGGGAGTTCAAGAGACCCAGTACTTC. It specifies CSANSLAGVQETQYF. The chain links TRBV20-1 to TRBJ2-5; 10 bases are shared with TRBD2. This CDR3 is 15 amino acids long. Germline CDR1 is DFQATT and CDR2 is SNEGSKA (reference sequence). Trimming cost V 4 bases and J 2 bases; bases outside gene matches: 7.

This chain uses TRBV12-3 or TRBV12-4 with TRBJ2-5; D tentatively fits TRBD1 or TRBD2 (5 bases each). The V gene lost 6 bases and the J gene lost 5 bases, with 16 bases spanning the gap. The CDR3 is 14 amino acids. The CDR3 DNA sequence: TGTGCCAGCAGCCTATCCGGGGCCGGGGAGACCCAGTACTTC. It encodes CASSLSGAGETQYF.

The V gene is TRBV7-6, the J gene TRBJ2-7; D gene ambiguous. CDR3 size: 14 residues. Trimming took 4 bases from V and 4 from J, leaving 14 bases between them. Germline CDR1 SGHVS, CDR2 FNYEAQ. In nucleotides, the CDR3 is TGTGCCAGCAGCTCGAGTGGCTTCCGGTACGAGCAGTACTTC. It codes for CASSSSGFRYEQYF.

The genes are TRBV20-1 and TRBJ1-1; no clear D. The CDR3 consists of 14 residues. CDR1 is DFQATT, CDR2 SNEGSKA, per germline (reference sequence). V lost 3 bases to trimming and J lost 1 base, with 12 bases between them. In DNA, the CDR3 is TGCAGTGCTAGGCCCCTACAAGGGAACACTGAAGCTTTCTTT. It specifies CSARPLQGNTEAFF.

A few counts support this clonotype. The chain couples TRBV3-1 to TRBJ2-5, with D maybe TRBD2 (6 bases). The J call may be wrong; the DNA end is better matched by TRBJ2-7. This CDR3 is built from 13 residues. CDR1 and CDR2 (germline): LGHDT, YNNKEL (reference sequence). This CDR3 reads CASSQDRGSEQYF. As DNA, the CDR3 is TGTGCCAGCAGCCAAGATCGGGGGAGCGAGCAGTACTTC.

CDR3 nucleotides: TGCGCCAGTTTACCGGGACCCAGCTCCTACAATGAGCAGTTCTTC. This sequence encodes CASLPGPSSYNEQFF. V gene TRBV5-1 combines with J gene TRBJ2-1, with D perhaps being TRBD1 or TRBD2 (5 bases each). CDR3 length equals 15 residues. CDR1 and CDR2 (germline): SGHRS, YFSETQ. Trimming took 8 bases from V and 0 from J, leaving 15 bases between them.

The rearrangement joins TRBV12-3 or TRBV12-4 to TRBJ2-3, with D maybe TRBD2 (6 bases). CDR3 length: 15 amino acids. V was pared by 5 bases and J by 1 base, with 13 bases between. CDR3 sequence (DNA): TGTGCCAGCAGTCCCCGACTAGTGGGCACAGATACGCAGTATTTT. The encoded protein is CASSPRLVGTDTQYF.

This chain's CDR3 is CASSFLGLTANTGELFF. The CDR3 DNA reads as TGTGCCAGCAGTTTTTTGGGCCTGACCGCGAACACCGGGGAGCTGTTTTTT. V usage is TRBV28 and J usage is TRBJ2-2; no clear D. Trimming cost V 3 bases and J 0 bases, with 14 bases left between them. CDR1 and CDR2 (germline): MDHEN, SYDVKM. CDR3 length: 17 residues.

This clonotype has a handful of counts. The chain links TRBV20-1 to TRBJ2-5, with D hard to call. Germline V gene lookup returns CDR1 DFQATT and CDR2 SNEGSKA (reference sequence). The V and J ends lost 1 base and 2 bases respectively, with 8 bases between them. This CDR3 has 13 residues. CDR3 sequence (DNA): TGCAGTGCTAGAGTATACATACAAGAGACCCAGTACTTC. Its protein product is CSARVYIQETQYF.

The CDR3: CASTSNSLAGINNEQYF. The CDR3 DNA sequence: TGTGCCAGCACCTCTAACAGTCTAGCGGGGATAAACAATGAGCAGTACTTC. The V and J genes are TRBV12-3 or TRBV12-4 and TRBJ2-1; 9 bases fit TRBD2. The DNA end favors TRBJ2-7, so the J call may be wrong. This CDR3 comprises 17 residues.

In DNA form, the CDR3 reads TGTGCCATCAGCGGTCAGCGTGTTGATACGCAGTATTTT. Protein product: CAISGQRVDTQYF. This rearrangement joins TRBV10-3 to TRBJ2-3; D is uncertain. CDR1 ENHRY and CDR2 SYGVKD come from the germline V gene. CDR3 length: 13 amino acids. Trimming took 6 bases from V and 6 from J, leaving 13 bases between them.

The chain has TRBV4-2 and TRBJ1-5, with TRBD1 identical over 9 bases. This CDR3 region has 15 residues. V dropped 4 bases and J dropped 7; count of bases not matched to a gene: 8. Germline loops: CDR1 LGHNA, CDR2 YNFKEQ. CDR3 loop: CASSLGTGQRQPQHF. The DNA for the CDR3 is TGTGCCAGCAGCCTAGGGACAGGGCAACGGCAGCCCCAGCATTTT.